This T cell receptor beta chain is drawn from a study of OX40 agonist ivuxolimab in advanced cancers. Overall study: Those treated in dose escalation had hepatocellular carcinoma, melanoma, renal cell cancer or head and neck cancer. Three dose-escalation patients had partial responses: one with hepatocellular carcinoma and two with cutaneous melanoma.

Blood specimens came from baseline, cycle 4 day 1, and cycle 7 day 1. CDR3 length equals 16 residues. V dropped 1 base and J dropped 4 bases, with 16 bases sitting between them. Looked up from germline, CDR1 is SGHTA and CDR2 is FQGNSA. Sequencing was performed with immunoSEQ multiplex PCR; in TCRdb, only in-frame clones are kept and a portion is missing. In the table there are roughly 12,000 clones, roughly 84% of which are singletons. General study findings and limits: Clones of CD4+ and CD8+ blood T cells grew by week 6 at doses of 0.1 to 3.0 mg/kg.

To note about this clone: As yet, its antigen is unknown.

This clonotype was obtained from an adult with an advanced solid tumor such as melanoma, head and neck, liver or kidney cancer. V gene TRBV7-2 combines with J gene TRBJ1-1; D possibly corresponds to TRBD1 (5 bases). Sequenced here: CD4+ or CD8+ T cells sorted from blood, sampled in a trial of the OX40 agonist ivuxolimab. The CDR3 spells CASSLVIQGLGTEAFF. The CDR3 DNA is TGTGCCAGCAGCTTAGTGATCCAGGGCTTGGGCACTGAAGCTTTCTTT.